In this sample, the clone carrying this TCR beta chain turned up many times. As yet, its antigen is unknown. From the germline J gene comes the end of the CDR3, since the read stops 3 residues before it. These data originate in a study of T cell clonality in common variable immunodeficiency. CDR1 MNHNS and CDR2 SASEGT come from the germline V gene. The CDR3 covers 14 residues. Trimming at V came to 0 bases and at J to 6 bases, leaving 4 bases not matched to a gene. Study-wide results and limits: Reportedly, TCR beta sequences from common variable immunodeficiency showed fewer deletions and N-nucleotide insertions. CVID subjects shared fewer TCRbeta clones than healthy controls did.

Control and CVID samples contributed equal amounts of genomic DNA. Only in-frame clones appear in the TCRdb table, and some are missing; sequencing was by immunoSEQ multiplex PCR. The sample shows 15,000 to 20,000 clones, none of them appearing just once. This clonotype was sampled from a human donor with common variable immunodeficiency. The chain joins TRBV6-1 to TRBJ1-2, with 7 bases identical to TRBD1. The source material was peripheral blood mononuclear cells. CDR3 bases read: TGTGCCAGCAGTGAAGCGGGCAGGGGGGATGGC. Translating gives CASSEAGRGDG. The complete CDR3 reads CASSEAGRGDGYTF.